This T cell receptor beta chain came from a study of CD8 T cells in ankylosing spondylitis. Study-level results: Blood from ankylosing spondylitis patients appeared to carry a characteristic eight-variant TCR beta motif. CD8+ cells made up the disease-linked clones, which were relatively rare in peripheral blood. The authors reported significant enrichment of disease-linked clones in matched ankylosing spondylitis synovial fluid.

The CDR3 has 15 amino acids. The germline V gene encodes CDR1 KGHSH and CDR2 LQKENI. V lost 2 bases to trimming and J lost 5 bases, with 15 bases between them. Points on this clonotype: Its antigen remains unidentified.

The TCR beta libraries were generated through quantitative 5'-RACE incorporating molecular barcodes. TCRdb called the 5' RACE reads again in MiXCR, with one record for every CDR3 protein. The repertoire holds around 280,000 distinct CDR3 sequences, with around 20% as singletons. This TCR was recovered from a male donor with ankylosing spondylitis or in good health (not recorded which). Input material: blood, either unsorted or a sorted T cell fraction (not recorded which). This chain uses TRBV18 with TRBJ1-1; weak D call: TRBD1 (6 bases). CDR3 sequence: CASSPGSQGRTEAFF. CDR3 sequence (DNA): TGTGCCAGCTCACCAGGGTCACAGGGAAGGACTGAAGCTTTCTTT.